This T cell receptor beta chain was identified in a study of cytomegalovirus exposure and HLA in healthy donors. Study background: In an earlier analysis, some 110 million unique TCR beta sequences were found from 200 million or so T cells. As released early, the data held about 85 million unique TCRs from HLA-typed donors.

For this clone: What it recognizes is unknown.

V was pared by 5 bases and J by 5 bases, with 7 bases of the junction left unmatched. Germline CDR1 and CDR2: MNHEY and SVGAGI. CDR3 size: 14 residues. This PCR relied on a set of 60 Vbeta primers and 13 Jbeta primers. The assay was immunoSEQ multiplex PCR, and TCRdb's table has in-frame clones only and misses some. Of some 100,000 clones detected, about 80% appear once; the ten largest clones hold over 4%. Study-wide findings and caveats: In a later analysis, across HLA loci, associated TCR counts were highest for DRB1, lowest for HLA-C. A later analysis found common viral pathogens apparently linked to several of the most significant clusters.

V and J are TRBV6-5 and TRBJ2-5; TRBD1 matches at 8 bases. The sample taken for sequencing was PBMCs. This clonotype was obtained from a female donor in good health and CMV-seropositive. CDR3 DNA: TGTGCCAGCAGTCCGGCAGGGGGCGGGGAGACCCAGTACTTC. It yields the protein CASSPAGGGETQYF.